This T cell receptor beta chain was captured by sequencing in a study of blood T cell repertoires in COVID-19. Background on the study: Sites in the United States, Italy and Spain provided acute and convalescent COVID-19 samples. PBMCs, B-cell-depleted T cells, or T cells provided the cDNA or gDNA that made up the material.

In the authors' workflow: From reference gene primer amplification, estimates of nucleated cell counts were derived. The repertoire was sequenced with immunoSEQ multiplex PCR; TCRdb's copy has only in-frame clones and lacks some. The V and J calls and clone size are taken from that table; D and trimming were inferred from the DNA. The table lists around 250,000 clones, 84% of them singletons. Trimming pared 1 base from V and 5 bases from J, leaving 11 bases between. Germline V gene data show CDR1 as MNHNS and CDR2 as SASEGT. This CDR3 is built from 14 residues. The chain couples TRBV6-1 to TRBJ2-5; tentatively, D is TRBD1 (6 bases). Specimen: peripheral blood. The receptor was derived from a woman aged 40-49 years who had recovered from COVID-19. CDR3 loop: CASSEESQGETQYF. DNA for the CDR3: TGTGCCAGCAGTGAAGAATCCCAGGGGGAGACCCAGTACTTC.